One sample yielded the 18 T cell receptor beta chains listed below, sequenced in a study of CD8+CD57+ T cells in acquired aplastic anemia. TCR beta VDJ and CDR3 were profiled, and genomic DNA was the template. TCRdb re-analysed the reads in MiXCR, keeping a single row per CDR3 protein. Of about 200,000 distinct CDR3 sequences listed, more than 55% were seen once; the top ten hold around 60%. The sequenced patients had an expansion of CD8+CD57+ cells seen by flow cytometry. The material sequenced was sorted CD4+, CD8+, or CD8+CD57+ T cells (not recorded which) from PBMCs. The receptors derive from a human donor with aplastic anemia.

The chain is built from TRBV15 and TRBJ2-1, with 10 bases lining up with TRBD1. CDR3 size: 16 residues. J was trimmed by 2 bases and V by 3 bases; bases with no gene match: 4. Germline lookup yields CDR1 LNHNV and CDR2 YYDKDF (reference sequence). This chain's CDR3 is CATSSPDRGPYNEQFF. CDR3 in DNA: TGTGCCACCAGCAGCCCCGACAGGGGGCCCTACAATGAGCAGTTCTTC. The variable domain in full, completed from reference TRBV15 and TRBJ2-1, reads DAMVIQNPRYQVTQFGKPVTLSCSQTLNHNVMYWYQQKSSQAPKLLFHYYDKDFNNEADTPDNFQSRRPNTSFCFLDIRSPGLGDTAMYLCATSSPDRGPYNEQFFGPGTRLTVL.

The chain is built from TRBV7-9 and TRBJ2-7, with D perhaps matching TRBD1 (6 bases). Germline V gives CDR1 SEHNR, CDR2 FQNEAQ (reference sequence). The CDR3 consists of 16 residues. V shed 3 bases and J shed 0 bases, with 15 bases lying between them. The CDR3 loop is CASSFGDTQRSYEQYF. The CDR3 coding sequence is TGTGCCAGCAGCTTTGGGGACACTCAACGCTCCTACGAGCAGTACTTC.

This chain links TRBV19 with TRBJ2-3, with D perhaps matching TRBD2 (5 bases). The CDR3 sequence is 15 residues long. Trimming cost V 1 base and J 1 base, with 9 bases left between them. CDR1 and CDR2 (germline): LNHDA, SQIVND (reference sequence). The chain's CDR3 is CASSIARGRTDTQYF. For the CDR3, the DNA is TGTGCCAGTAGTATAGCCAGAGGGCGCACAGATACGCAGTATTTT.

This clonotype turned up a few times. The chain combines TRBV7-9 with TRBJ1-5, with TRBD1 as a possible D gene (5 bases). Germline loops: CDR1 SEHNR, CDR2 FQNEAQ (reference sequence). V gave up 6 bases and J gave up 5 bases, with 17 bases separating them. The CDR3 is 15 residues long. The chain's CDR3 is CASSTHALGDQPQHF. In DNA, the CDR3 is TGTGCCAGCAGTACACATGCCCTGGGGGATCAGCCCCAGCATTTT. Together with reference TRBV7-9 and TRBJ1-5, the CDR3 gives the full variable domain: DTGVSQNPRHKITKRGQNVTFRCDPISEHNRLYWYRQTLGQGPEFLTYFQNEAQLEKSRLLSDRFSAERPKGSFSTLEIQRTEQGDSAMYLCASSTHALGDQPQHFGDGTRLSIL.

This clonotype turned up a few times. V is TRBV7-6 and J is TRBJ1-5; D might be TRBD1 (5 bases). The CDR3 consists of 14 residues. Trimming removed 5 bases from V and 6 bases from J, with 14 bases in between. Germline lookup yields CDR1 SGHVS and CDR2 FNYEAQ. The DNA for the CDR3 is TGTGCCAGCAGCCCCGACAGCCCCGGTCAGCCCCAGCATTTT. This codes for CASSPDSPGQPQHF.

Ten or more counts support this clonotype. V is TRBV10-3 and J is TRBJ1-2, with unresolved D. Germline CDR1 is ENHRY and CDR2 is SYGVKD. CDR3 length: 12 amino acids. V dropped 10 bases and J dropped 6 bases, with 15 bases sitting between them. DNA for the CDR3: TGTGCCACCCTAGAAACACCAGATGGCTACACCTTC. As protein: CATLETPDGYTF.

This chain connects TRBV7-9 to TRBJ2-5; D may correspond to TRBD1 or TRBD2 (5 bases each). The CDR3 is 13 amino acids. V lost 5 bases and J 1 base, leaving 8 bases between the germline ends. Germline assignment: CDR1 SEHNR and CDR2 FQNEAQ (reference sequence). The CDR3 nucleotides read TGTGCCAGCAGCCCCGGGACCCAAGAGACCCAGTACTTC. It is translated as CASSPGTQETQYF.

This clonotype was counted ten times or more. The rearrangement joins TRBV19 to TRBJ1-1, with a possible D match to TRBD1 (5 bases). Per germline, CDR1 LNHDA and CDR2 SQIVND (reference sequence). Trimming shortened V by 8 bases and J by 1 base, and 11 bases separated the two germline ends. The CDR3 sequence is 13 residues long. The chain's CDR3 is CASCRDGNTEAFF. The CDR3 DNA is TGTGCCAGTTGCCGGGACGGGAACACTGAAGCTTTCTTT.

The chain is built from TRBV14 and TRBJ2-6; D is unresolved. The CDR3 is 15 amino acids. Germline V CDR1 and CDR2: SGHDN, FVKESK. Trimming shortened V by 6 bases and J by 0 bases, and 9 bases separated the two germline ends. CDR3 DNA sequence: TGTGCCAGCAGGTTACCGGGCTCTGGGGCCAACGTCCTGACTTTC. Translation gives CASRLPGSGANVLTF.

The CDR3 is CSPLAAGAGGYTF. DNA of the CDR3: TGCAGCCCCCTCGCTGCGGGGGCGGGTGGCTACACCTTC. This sequence joins TRBV20-1 and TRBJ1-2; a possible D gene is TRBD1 (6 bases). CDR3 length: 13 amino acids. Germline CDR1 reads DFQATT; CDR2 reads SNEGSKA (reference sequence).

V usage is TRBV10-3 and J usage is TRBJ1-5; 7 bases line up with TRBD1. CDR1 and CDR2 (germline): ENHRY, SYGVKD. V was pared by 3 bases and J by 3 bases, with 11 bases of the junction left unmatched. The CDR3 is 17 amino acids. CDR3 nucleotides: TGTGCCATCAGTGACCACAAGACAGGGAAGGCCAATCAGCCCCAGCATTTT. This encodes CAISDHKTGKANQPQHF.

V gene TRBV24-1 combines with J gene TRBJ1-2; D may be TRBD1 (5 bases). V was cut by 2 bases and J by 0 bases, with 12 bases left in between. CDR3 length equals 16 residues. In germline, CDR1 is KGHDR, CDR2 SFDVKD. CDR3 residues: CATSDSRRQPNYGYTF. For the CDR3, the DNA is TGTGCCACCAGTGATTCCCGGAGACAGCCTAACTATGGCTACACCTTC.

J is TRBJ1-5 and V is TRBV7-2, with no clear D. The length of the CDR3 is 12 residues. V shed 2 bases and J shed 5 bases, with 4 bases lying between them. In germline, CDR1 is SGHTA, CDR2 FQGNSA. The CDR3 region is CASSLRDQPQHF. DNA of the CDR3: TGTGCCAGCAGCTTAAGGGATCAGCCCCAGCATTTT.

This clonotype was recorded many times. This sequence joins TRBV4-2 and TRBJ1-6; D not certain. The CDR3 totals 15 residues. Germline values: CDR1 LGHNA, CDR2 YNFKEQ. Deletions cut 4 bases from V and 8 bases from J, with 15 bases between. In DNA form, the CDR3 reads TGTGCCAGCAGCCCCTTCAGGCCGCAGGATTCACCCCTCCACTTT. Residues: CASSPFRPQDSPLHF.

The genes are TRBV10-3 and TRBJ2-3; D might be TRBD2 (7 bases). The CDR3 contains 14 residues. V gave up 8 bases and J gave up 0 bases, with 12 bases separating them. Looked up from germline, CDR1 is ENHRY and CDR2 is SYGVKD. The CDR3 protein is CAIGGGLSTDTQYF. The CDR3 DNA sequence: TGTGCCATCGGAGGGGGACTAAGCACAGATACGCAGTATTTT.

The J gene is TRBJ1-1, the V gene TRBV24-1; D gene unclear. CDR1 and CDR2 (germline): KGHDR, SFDVKD. Trimming took off 4 bases at V and 4 bases at J, with 9 bases between the two ends. The CDR3 is 13 residues long. This chain's CDR3 is CATSDSLSTEAFF. CDR3 in DNA: TGTGCCACCAGTGACTCTTTAAGCACTGAAGCTTTCTTT.

This clonotype was detected ten times or more. The DNA of the CDR3 is TGTGCCAGCGGACTAACGGGGTCTAGCACAGATACGCAGTATTTT. It is translated as CASGLTGSSTDTQYF. This chain joins TRBV12-3 or TRBV12-4 and TRBJ2-3; perhaps TRBD2 as D (6 bases). CDR3 length: 15 residues. Trimming stripped 8 bases from V and 0 bases from J, with 15 bases between.

This clonotype was observed many times. CDR3 bases: TGTGCCAACGGACTAGTCGACGAGCAGTACTTC. This gives the protein CANGLVDEQYF. The chain couples TRBV2 to TRBJ2-7, with TRBD2 matching 7 bases. CDR1 is SNHLY, CDR2 FYNNEI, per germline. The CDR3 spans 11 residues. The trim removed 10 bases at V and 5 bases at J, leaving 5 bases unmatched.